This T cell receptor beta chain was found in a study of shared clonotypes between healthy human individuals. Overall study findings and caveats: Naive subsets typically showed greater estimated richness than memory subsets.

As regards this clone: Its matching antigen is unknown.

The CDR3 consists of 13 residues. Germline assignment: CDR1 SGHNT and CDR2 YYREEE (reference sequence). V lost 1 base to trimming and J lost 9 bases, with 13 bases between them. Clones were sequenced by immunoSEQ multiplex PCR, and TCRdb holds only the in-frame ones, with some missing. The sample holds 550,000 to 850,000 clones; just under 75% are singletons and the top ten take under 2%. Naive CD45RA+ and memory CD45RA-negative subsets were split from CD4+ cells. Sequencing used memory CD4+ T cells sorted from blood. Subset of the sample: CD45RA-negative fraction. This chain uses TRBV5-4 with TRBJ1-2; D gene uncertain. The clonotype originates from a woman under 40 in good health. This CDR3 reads CASSLSQAPRYTF. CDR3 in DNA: TGTGCCAGCAGCTTGTCGCAGGCGCCGCGCTACACCTTC.